The next 18 T cell receptor beta chains were all read from a single sample in a study of shared clonotypes between healthy human individuals. Assay used: immunoSEQ multiplex PCR; TCRdb lists only in-frame clones, some missing. The data contain some 1.1 million clones, about 80% of them singletons. The specimen was memory CD4+ T cells from PBMCs. Indicated subset: CD45RA-negative fraction. Receptors were obtained from a man aged 18 to 30 in good health. Some clones in this sample may be carry-over from other donors' samples.

The J gene is TRBJ1-2, the V gene TRBV29-1, with D perhaps TRBD1 (5 bases). Germline V gene lookup returns CDR1 SQVTM and CDR2 ANQGSEA. The CDR3 spans 12 residues. V was shortened by 6 bases and J by 8 bases, with 16 bases between the two germline ends. CDR3 loop: CSVSRGTGGYTF. In DNA, the CDR3 is TGCAGCGTCTCCCGGGGGACGGGCGGCTACACCTTC.

This clone was observed a few times. The chain recombines TRBV7-2 with TRBJ2-5; tentatively, D is TRBD2 (6 bases). The CDR3 is 15 residues long. Germline V gene sequence: CDR1 SGHTA, CDR2 FQGNSA. V shed 4 bases and J shed 5 bases, with 17 bases lying between them. The CDR3 is CASSSQGLRRETQYF. The CDR3 coding sequence is TGTGCCAGCAGCTCCCAGGGACTCCGTAGGGAGACCCAGTACTTC.

The rearrangement uses TRBV6-1 and TRBJ1-2; D not certain. Per the germline V gene, CDR1 is MNHNS and CDR2 is SASEGT. Trimming took off 1 base at V and 4 bases at J, with 10 bases between the two ends. The CDR3 consists of 14 residues. The CDR3 DNA is TGTGCCAGCAGTGAAGGATCCGTGGGCTATGGCTACACCTTC. The encoded protein is CASSEGSVGYGYTF.

The chain couples TRBV7-2 to TRBJ2-7; unclear D gene. The V end was cut by 5 bases, the J end by 3 bases, with 23 bases between. Germline CDR1 is SGHTA and CDR2 is FQGNSA. The CDR3 is 17 amino acids. In DNA, the CDR3 is TGTGCCAGCAGCCGTAGGGCGGCTGCGGAAGCTATCTACGAGCAGTACTTC. This sequence encodes CASSRRAAAEAIYEQYF.

The chain joins TRBV5-4 to TRBJ2-1, with 10 nucleotides matching TRBD2. Germline V gene lookup returns CDR1 SGHNT and CDR2 YYREEE (reference sequence). The trim removed 4 bases at V and 5 bases at J, leaving 12 bases unmatched. There are 17 residues in the CDR3. The CDR3: CASSRDVPTSGNNEQFF. The CDR3 DNA reads TGTGCCAGCAGCAGAGACGTTCCTACTAGCGGGAACAATGAGCAGTTCTTC.

With respect to this clone: At the DNA level, this CDR3 is encoded by other sequences in the same sample as well. J is TRBJ2-5 and V is TRBV7-9, with D perhaps TRBD1 or TRBD2 (6 bases each). CDR3 size: 14 residues. Trimming left V 6 bases short and J 4 bases short, with 15 bases between. CDR1 and CDR2 from the germline V gene are SEHNR and FQNEAQ (reference sequence). The CDR3 loop reads CASSPDRGRETQYF. The CDR3 bases are TGTGCCAGCAGTCCCGACCGGGGGCGAGAGACCCAGTACTTC. Looking up the rest from reference TRBV7-9 and TRBJ2-5 gives the full variable domain: DTGVSQNPRHKITKRGQNVTFRCDPISEHNRLYWYRQTLGQGPEFLTYFQNEAQLEKSRLLSDRFSAERPKGSFSTLEIQRTEQGDSAMYLCASSPDRGRETQYFGPGTRLLVL.

This clone was seen just once. The chain couples TRBV14 to TRBJ2-7; TRBD2 aligns across 7 bases. The CDR3 sequence is 16 residues long. CDR1 and CDR2 (germline): SGHDN, FVKESK. The V gene end was trimmed by 0 bases and the J gene end by 2 bases; junction bases not matched to a gene: 7. The CDR3, as DNA: TGTGCCAGCAGCCAAGATGTCAGGGAGGGAACCTACGAGCAGTACTTC. Translated: CASSQDVREGTYEQYF.

V usage is TRBV7-9 and J usage is TRBJ1-5, with 10 bases aligning to TRBD1. This CDR3 is built from 15 residues. V lost 1 base to trimming and J lost 6 bases; unmatched junction nucleotides: 3. CDR1 is SEHNR, CDR2 FQNEAQ, per germline (reference sequence). The CDR3 protein is CASSLGQGAIQPQHF. DNA of the CDR3: TGTGCCAGCAGCTTAGGACAGGGGGCGATTCAGCCCCAGCATTTT.

The chain uses TRBV11-1 and TRBJ2-1; no reliable D call. Per germline, CDR1 SGHAT and CDR2 FQDESV (reference sequence). CDR3 size: 12 residues. V lost 8 bases and J lost 1, with 6 bases in between. Here the CDR3 reads CASARSYNEQFF. In DNA, the CDR3 is TGTGCCAGCGCTCGGTCCTACAATGAGCAGTTCTTC.

The chain uses TRBV7-2 and TRBJ2-3; 8 bases are a match to TRBD2. The germline V gene has CDR1 SGHTA and CDR2 FQGNSA. CDR3 size: 14 residues. Unmatched junction bases numbered 7, after V lost 3 bases and J lost 8 bases. The DNA of the CDR3 is TGTGCCAGCAGCTTCCAGCGGGAGACGGGTACGCAGTATTTT. Translating gives CASSFQRETGTQYF.

The chain combines TRBV9 with TRBJ1-2; D perhaps matches TRBD1 (6 bases). CDR1 and CDR2 from the germline V gene are SGDLS and YYNGEE. The CDR3 runs to 14 residues. Trimming cost V 3 bases and J 8 bases, with 17 bases left between them. The CDR3 coding sequence is TGTGCCAGCAGCGGTTACACAGGGCCCGGAGGCTACACCTTC. Encoded protein: CASSGYTGPGGYTF.

This clone was observed a handful of times. V is TRBV2 and J is TRBJ2-7; TRBD2 might be the D (5 bases). V lost 7 bases to trimming and J lost 0 bases, with 16 bases between them. Germline loops: CDR1 SNHLY, CDR2 FYNNEI. The CDR3 totals 15 residues. CDR3 sequence: CASTEVEAASYEQYF. DNA for the CDR3: TGTGCCAGCACCGAGGTTGAAGCGGCCTCCTACGAGCAGTACTTC.

This chain links TRBV11-3 with TRBJ2-1; 10 bases line up with TRBD1. Trimming cost V 3 bases and J 11 bases; bases outside gene matches: 4. Germline CDR1 is SGHNT and CDR2 is YENEEA. The CDR3 sequence is 13 residues long. CDR3 protein: CASSLGDRGKQFF. The CDR3 DNA is TGTGCCAGCAGCTTGGGGGACAGGGGTAAGCAGTTCTTC.

The chain links TRBV5-6 to TRBJ2-7; D remains unclear. Trimming pared 5 bases from V and 2 bases from J, leaving 8 bases between. The germline V gene encodes CDR1 SGHDT and CDR2 YYEEEE. This CDR3 contains 12 residues. CDR3 in DNA: TGTGCCAGCAGAGGTGAAACCTACGAGCAGTACTTC. Translating gives CASRGETYEQYF. The full variable domain, completed using reference TRBV5-6 and TRBJ2-7, is DAGVTQSPTHLIKTRGQQVTLRCSPKSGHDTVSWYQQALGQGPQFIFQYYEEEERQRGNFPDRFSGHQFPNYSSELNVNALLLGDSALYLCASRGETYEQYFGPGTRLTVT.

V usage is TRBV28 and J usage is TRBJ1-5, with TRBD1 matching over 8 bases. The trim removed 6 bases at V and 2 bases at J, leaving 3 bases unmatched. Germline lookup yields CDR1 MDHEN and CDR2 SYDVKM. This CDR3 has 14 amino acids. The CDR3 spells CASRPGGGNQPQHF. CDR3 in DNA: TGTGCCAGCAGGCCAGGGGGCGGCAATCAGCCCCAGCATTTT.

The chain recombines TRBV18 with TRBJ1-5, with a possible D match to TRBD1 (6 bases). Germline V gives CDR1 KGHSH, CDR2 LQKENI. V lost 3 bases to trimming and J lost 7 bases, with 16 bases between them. The CDR3 contains 15 residues. CDR3 DNA: TGTGCCAGCTCACCTACACAGGGTTTATGGCAGCCCCAGCATTTT. This gives the protein CASSPTQGLWQPQHF. Combining the CDR3 with reference TRBV18 and TRBJ1-5 gives the whole variable domain NAGVMQNPRHLVRRRGQEARLRCSPMKGHSHVYWYRQLPEEGLKFMVYLQKENIIDESGMPKERFSAEFPKEGPSILRIQQVVRGDSAAYFCASSPTQGLWQPQHFGDGTRLSIL.

The chain employs TRBV9 and TRBJ2-7, with D hard to call. Germline lookup yields CDR1 SGDLS and CDR2 YYNGEE. Trimming removed 4 bases from V and 3 bases from J, with 14 bases in between. There are 14 residues in the CDR3. CDR3 coding DNA: TGTGCCAGCAGCCCTTCAAGAGCCGGCTACGAGCAGTACTTC. Amino acid sequence: CASSPSRAGYEQYF.

This clone was picked up one time. V gene TRBV27 combines with J gene TRBJ2-1; TRBD2 matches 13 bases. The CDR3 has 17 residues. V lost 5 bases to trimming and J lost 4 bases; unmatched junction nucleotides: 8. From germline, CDR1 is MNHEY and CDR2 SMNVEV (reference sequence). In nucleotides, the CDR3 is TGTGCCAGCAGTGCTCGGCCGGGACTAGCGGGGTACAATGAGCAGTTCTTC. It specifies CASSARPGLAGYNEQFF.